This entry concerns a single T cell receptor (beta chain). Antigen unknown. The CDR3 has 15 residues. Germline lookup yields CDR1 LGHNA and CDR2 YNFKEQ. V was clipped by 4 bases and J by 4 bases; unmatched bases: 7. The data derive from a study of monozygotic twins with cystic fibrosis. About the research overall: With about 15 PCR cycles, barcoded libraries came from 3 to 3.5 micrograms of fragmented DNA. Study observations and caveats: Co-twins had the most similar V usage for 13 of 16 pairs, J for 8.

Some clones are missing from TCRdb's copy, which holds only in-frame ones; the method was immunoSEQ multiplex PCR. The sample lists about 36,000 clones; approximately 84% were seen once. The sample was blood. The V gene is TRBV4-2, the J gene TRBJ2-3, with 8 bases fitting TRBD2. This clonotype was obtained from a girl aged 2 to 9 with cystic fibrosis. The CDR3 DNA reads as TGTGCCAGCAGCCGGACCCCGGGACTAGCAGATACGCAGTATTTT. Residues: CASSRTPGLADTQYF.